This passage covers 28 T cell receptor beta chains from one sample sequenced in a study of shared clonotypes between healthy human individuals. TCRdb's copy holds only in-frame clones and misses some; the assay was immunoSEQ multiplex PCR. The profile shows 550,000 to 700,000 clones, 55% to 85% of them singletons. The sequencing input was memory CD4+ T cells sorted from blood. Noted subset: CD45RA-negative fraction. These TCRs come from a woman in her 30s in good health.

The chain recombines TRBV7-9 with TRBJ1-1, with 7 bases identical to TRBD1. Germline assignment: CDR1 SEHNR and CDR2 FQNEAQ (reference sequence). V lost 5 bases and J lost 5; bases outside the gene matches: 8. The CDR3 loop spans 14 amino acids. CDR3 nucleotide sequence: TGTGCCAGCAGCGTAACAGGGGTCGGTACTGAAGCTTTCTTT. Protein sequence: CASSVTGVGTEAFF.

The sample holds one count of this clone. The chain has TRBV6-5 and TRBJ2-3; 10 bases fit TRBD2. Losses at the gene ends were 6 bases for V and 7 bases for J; bases not matched to a gene: 10. Looked up from germline, CDR1 is MNHEY and CDR2 is SVGAGI. CDR3 size: 15 residues. CDR3 loop: CASSPPAGGGNTQYF. The CDR3 nucleotides read TGTGCCAGCAGCCCACCAGCGGGAGGGGGGAATACGCAGTATTTT.

The chain recombines TRBV5-1 with TRBJ2-7; tentatively, D is TRBD2 (5 bases). The germline gives CDR1 SGHRS, CDR2 YFSETQ. Trimming removed 3 bases at V and 1 base at J, with 8 bases between. The CDR3 has 13 amino acids. The CDR3 bases are TGCGCCAGCAGCTCGGGGAGATCCTACGAGCAGTACTTC. This sequence encodes CASSSGRSYEQYF.

This clone was found a few times. The V call is TRBV5-1, the J call TRBJ1-2; 10 positions agree with TRBD1. The V and J ends lost 3 bases and 6 bases, in that order; junction bases with no gene match: 5. The CDR3 has 14 amino acids. Germline CDR1 and CDR2: SGHRS and YFSETQ. The CDR3 here is CASSSTTGGDGYTF. Here the CDR3 DNA reads TGCGCCAGCAGCTCAACGACAGGGGGCGATGGCTACACCTTC. Drawing the rest from reference TRBV5-1 and TRBJ1-2, the complete variable domain is KAGVTQTPRYLIKTRGQQVTLSCSPISGHRSVSWYQQTPGQGLQFLFEYFSETQRNKGNFPGRFSGRQFSNSRSEMNVSTLELGDSALYLCASSSTTGGDGYTFGSGTRLTVV.

V is TRBV5-1 and J is TRBJ2-1; 8 bases map to TRBD2. The length of the CDR3 is 15 residues. V lost 0 bases, J lost 4 bases, and 3 bases stayed unmatched. Germline V gives CDR1 SGHRS, CDR2 YFSETQ. CDR3 loop: CASSLVPSGYNEQFF. The CDR3 DNA follows: TGCGCCAGCAGCTTGGTCCCTAGCGGGTACAATGAGCAGTTCTTC.

The count of this clone is one. The chain employs TRBV21-1 and TRBJ2-6; the tabulated D call, TRBD1, remains unverified against the DNA. TRBV21-1 is a listed pseudogene. The CDR3 has 17 amino acids. CDR3 sequence (DNA): TGTGCCAGCAGCAAAGGACAGGGGGCGGGTGGGGCCAACGTCCTGACTTTC. This gives the protein CASSKGQGAGGANVLTF.

The chain is built from TRBV6-1 and TRBJ2-7; tentative D call: TRBD2 (5 bases). V was trimmed by 7 bases and J by 0 bases, leaving 10 bases between them. In germline, CDR1 is MNHNS, CDR2 SASEGT. The CDR3 loop spans 13 amino acids. CDR3 in DNA: TGTGCCAGCAAGCGGAACCTCTCCTACGAGCAGTACTTC. Protein: CASKRNLSYEQYF.

In this sample, this clone turned up a few times. The V and J genes are TRBV28 and TRBJ2-1, with TRBD2 as a possible D gene (5 bases). This CDR3 is 15 amino acids long. Per germline, CDR1 MDHEN and CDR2 SYDVKM. The V end lost 2 bases, the J end lost 4 bases, and 12 bases lay between the germline ends. The CDR3 nucleotides are TGTGCCAGCAGTTTAGCGGCGGGCACATACAATGAGCAGTTCTTC. Translated: CASSLAAGTYNEQFF.

The chain links TRBV4-2 to TRBJ2-5, with 7 nucleotides matching TRBD2. The length of the CDR3 is 15 residues. The germline V gene encodes CDR1 LGHNA and CDR2 YNFKEQ. Trimming removed 6 bases from V and 0 bases from J; junction bases left unmatched: 7. CDR3 DNA sequence: TGTGCCAGCAGTGCCTCGCGGGAGTACCAAGAGACCCAGTACTTC. Residues: CASSASREYQETQYF.

The V gene is TRBV28, the J gene TRBJ2-4; weak D call: TRBD1 (6 bases). The ends were cut back, 7 bases at V and 6 bases at J, with 16 bases in the middle. There are 14 residues in the CDR3. Germline CDR1 MDHEN, CDR2 SYDVKM. The CDR3 protein is CASNRQVGVNIQYF. In DNA, the CDR3 is TGTGCCAGCAATAGACAGGTGGGGGTAAACATTCAGTACTTC.

V usage is TRBV19 and J usage is TRBJ1-2; TRBD1 matches 9 bases. The germline CDR1 and CDR2 sequences are LNHDA and SQIVND (reference sequence). CDR3 size: 14 residues. V trimming: 6 bases; J trimming: 5 bases; junction bases outside the gene matches: 7. CDR3 sequence (DNA): TGTGCCAGTAGCCCGGACAGGGGCGGATATGGCTACACCTTC. Translation: CASSPDRGGYGYTF.

The J gene is TRBJ2-7, the V gene TRBV2; D call uncertain. Germline loops: CDR1 SNHLY, CDR2 FYNNEI. This CDR3 spans 13 amino acids. V was clipped by 8 bases and J by 3 bases, with 14 bases between them. CDR3 DNA sequence: TGTGCCAGCCTGGCCAGATGGGGCTACGAGCAGTACTTC. Its protein product is CASLARWGYEQYF.

J is TRBJ1-1 and V is TRBV28; TRBD1 might be the D (6 bases). The V end was cut by 6 bases, the J end by 4 bases, with 12 bases between. This CDR3 contains 13 residues. CDR1 and CDR2 from the germline V gene are MDHEN and SYDVKM. This chain's CDR3 is CASSPGTLTEAFF. The CDR3 DNA reads as TGTGCCAGCAGCCCCGGGACACTCACTGAAGCTTTCTTT.

This chain joins TRBV19 and TRBJ1-3; 7 bases are shared with TRBD1. Looked up from germline, CDR1 is LNHDA and CDR2 is SQIVND (reference sequence). V gave up 5 bases and J gave up 4 bases; unmatched junction bases: 8. This CDR3 spans 15 amino acids. The chain's CDR3 is CASSLRQGRGNTIYF. The CDR3 nucleotides read TGTGCCAGTAGTTTGAGACAGGGACGCGGAAACACCATATATTTT.

V and J are TRBV14 and TRBJ2-7, with 11 bases aligning to TRBD1. In germline, CDR1 is SGHDN, CDR2 FVKESK. The CDR3 is made up of 19 amino acids. Trimming cost V 5 bases and J 0 bases; bases outside gene matches: 15. The CDR3 nucleotides are TGTGCCAGCAGCAAATGGACAGGGGGCGAGTCGGCGCTCTCCTACGAGCAGTACTTC. It specifies CASSKWTGGESALSYEQYF.

In its sample, this clone was seen once. The rearrangement joins TRBV5-1 to TRBJ1-1; 10 positions agree with TRBD1. This CDR3 is 17 amino acids long. With 3 bases clipped from V and 1 base from J, the junction kept 9 bases outside the gene matches. The germline gives CDR1 SGHRS, CDR2 YFSETQ. The CDR3 region has the DNA TGCGCCAGCAGCTCCGGGACAGGGGCTACTCAGAACACTGAAGCTTTCTTT. Protein: CASSSGTGATQNTEAFF.

This clone was seen a few times. The chain employs TRBV14 and TRBJ2-1; D is perhaps TRBD1 or TRBD2 (5 bases each). Deletions cut 1 base from V and 4 bases from J, with 17 bases between. This CDR3 region has 17 residues. Germline V CDR1 and CDR2: SGHDN, FVKESK. The CDR3 spells CASSQVPGRPPYNEQFF. Here the CDR3 DNA reads TGTGCCAGCAGCCAAGTCCCGGGACGCCCCCCGTACAATGAGCAGTTCTTC.

This clone was detected only a few times. The sample has other DNA sequences that encode this CDR3 too. This chain links TRBV27 with TRBJ1-1, with a weak D call TRBD1 (5 bases). The germline CDR1 and CDR2 sequences are MNHEY and SMNVEV (reference sequence). V lost 6 bases and J lost 1, with 12 bases in between. The CDR3 contains 14 residues. The CDR3 DNA follows: TGTGCCAGCAGGGGGGAGGGGTGGAACACTGAAGCTTTCTTT. Translated: CASRGEGWNTEAFF.

The chain links TRBV28 to TRBJ2-7, with TRBD1 as a possible D gene (6 bases). Germline V lookup: CDR1 MDHEN, CDR2 SYDVKM. The V end lost 6 bases, the J end lost 0 bases, and 9 bases lay between the germline ends. The length of the CDR3 is 13 residues. CDR3 sequence reads: CASSRGSSYEQYF. In DNA form, the CDR3 reads TGTGCCAGCAGCAGGGGCAGCTCCTACGAGCAGTACTTC.

The chain recombines TRBV2 with TRBJ2-1; D call uncertain. CDR3 length: 14 amino acids. Trimming stripped 6 bases from V and 6 bases from J, with 15 bases between. Germline V gene sequence: CDR1 SNHLY, CDR2 FYNNEI. CDR3 loop: CASSLLLLGNEQFF. CDR3 sequence (DNA): TGTGCCAGCAGCCTGTTATTGCTGGGCAATGAGCAGTTCTTC.

V is TRBV30 and J is TRBJ2-1; TRBD2 aligns across 12 bases. Per germline, CDR1 GTSNPN and CDR2 SVGIG (reference sequence). The CDR3 sequence is 13 residues long. Trimming removed 0 bases from V and 14 bases from J; junction bases left unmatched: 5. In nucleotides, the CDR3 is TGTGCCTGGAGTGTTGAGACTAGCGGGAGTAAGTTCTTC. Translation: CAWSVETSGSKFF.

This clone was seen a few times. The chain recombines TRBV30 with TRBJ1-1; no clear D. The CDR3 extends over 12 amino acids. V was clipped by 3 bases and J by 4 bases, with 9 bases between them. Per germline, CDR1 GTSNPN and CDR2 SVGIG (reference sequence). In DNA form, the CDR3 reads TGTGCCTGGAGCGACGGGATCACTGAAGCTTTCTTT. It is translated as CAWSDGITEAFF.

This chain connects TRBV28 to TRBJ2-1, with 8 bases identical to TRBD1. Germline V gives CDR1 MDHEN, CDR2 SYDVKM. J lost 10 bases, V lost 1 base, and 9 bases had no gene match. The CDR3 is made up of 15 amino acids. The CDR3 reads CASSLLAGGWQEQFF. CDR3 nucleotide sequence: TGTGCCAGCAGTTTATTAGCAGGGGGCTGGCAGGAGCAGTTCTTC.

V usage is TRBV29-1 and J usage is TRBJ1-5, with TRBD1 matching over 8 bases. Germline loops: CDR1 SQVTM, CDR2 ANQGSEA. This CDR3 has 13 amino acids. V shed 5 bases, J shed 5 bases, and the junction held 5 bases outside the gene matches. Here the CDR3 reads CSVTGTGDQPQHF. The CDR3 DNA follows: TGCAGCGTTACCGGGACAGGCGATCAGCCCCAGCATTTT. The whole variable domain, remainder taken from reference TRBV29-1 and TRBJ1-5, is SAVISQKPSRDICQRGTSLTIQCQVDSQVTMMFWYRQQPGQSLTLIATANQGSEATYESGFVIDKFPISRPNLTFSTLTVSNMSPEDSSIYLCSVTGTGDQPQHFGDGTRLSIL.

This clone came up a few times. The V and J genes are TRBV7-9 and TRBJ1-1, with D perhaps matching TRBD1 (6 bases). V was trimmed by 5 bases and J by 8 bases, leaving 18 bases between them. Germline V CDR1 and CDR2: SEHNR, FQNEAQ (reference sequence). The CDR3 covers 14 residues. The CDR3 region is CASSPGGPPGEAFF. The CDR3 bases are TGTGCCAGCAGCCCCGGGGGGCCCCCGGGGGAAGCTTTCTTT.

The chain links TRBV5-1 to TRBJ2-7; 9 nucleotides line up with TRBD2. This CDR3 region has 18 residues. Losses at the gene ends were 0 bases for V and 4 bases for J; bases not matched to a gene: 14. The germline V gene has CDR1 SGHRS and CDR2 YFSETQ. The CDR3 coding sequence is TGCGCCAGCAGCTTGGGCCCCCAGGGTAGCGGGAGTTCGTACGAGCAGTACTTC. Translating gives CASSLGPQGSGSSYEQYF.

This sequence joins TRBV9 and TRBJ2-7; 9 bases are a match to TRBD1. The CDR3 covers 14 residues. Trimming at V came to 4 bases and at J to 4 bases, leaving 6 bases not matched to a gene. CDR1 and CDR2 from the germline V gene are SGDLS and YYNGEE. The CDR3 coding sequence is TGTGCCAGCAGCCCCCGGGACAGGGCTTACGAGCAGTACTTC. Translating gives CASSPRDRAYEQYF.

This clone was seen only a few times. This chain links TRBV7-2 with TRBJ1-5; D call uncertain. CDR3 length equals 18 residues. Per the germline V gene, CDR1 is SGHTA and CDR2 is FQGNSA. Trimming took off 5 bases at V and 1 base at J, with 21 bases between the two ends. CDR3 sequence reads: CASSQIASPGRSNQPQHF. The DNA for the CDR3 is TGTGCCAGCAGCCAAATCGCATCCCCAGGACGGAGCAATCAGCCCCAGCATTTT.